Here is one T cell receptor (beta chain) with its context. This record belongs to a study of cytomegalovirus exposure and HLA in healthy donors. The PCR was carried out with 60 Vbeta primers and 13 Jbeta primers. Sequencing was performed with immunoSEQ multiplex PCR; in TCRdb, only in-frame clones are kept and a portion is missing. The table lists 150,000 to 200,000 clones, 82% of them singletons, with about 1.5% in the top ten. The CDR3 has 16 residues. The ends were cut back, 0 bases at V and 1 base at J, with 15 bases in the middle. CDR1 and CDR2 (germline): GTSNPN, SVGIG (reference sequence). Sequenced: PBMCs. The chain joins TRBV30 to TRBJ2-5; TRBD1 is a possible D gene (5 bases). This clonotype was sampled from a man aged 40-49 years in good health and CMV-seronegative. CDR3 in DNA: TGTGCCTGGAGTGTCCAAAGGGGCCCTTCCCAAGAGACCCAGTACTTC. Its protein product is CAWSVQRGPSQETQYF.